Listed here is a single T cell receptor beta chain. Its antigen is still unknown. CD45RO-negative cells were positively selected for CCR7, leaving out terminally differentiated effector memory CD45RA+ cells. These data belong to a study of shared clonotypes between healthy human individuals. Study-wide context: There were three CD4 naive, three CD4 memory, two CD8 naive and one CD8 memory plates per donor.

The table came from immunoSEQ multiplex PCR; TCRdb's copy has only in-frame clones and leaves some out. The sample lists millions of clones; approximately 94% were seen once. Points from the study as a whole: Roughly 4.7% was the fraction of naive CD4 clonotypes found shared across a few donors.

The specimen was naive CD8+ T cells from PBMCs. The receptor comes from a man younger than 35 in good health. Some clones in this sample may be carry-over from other donors' samples.

CDR3 coding DNA: TGTGCCAGCAGTTTTGGCACGAACACTGAAGCTTTCTTT. The encoded protein is CASSFGTNTEAFF. The chain recombines TRBV28 with TRBJ1-1; D is undetermined. CDR3 length equals 13 residues. Germline V gene data show CDR1 as MDHEN and CDR2 as SYDVKM. With 3 bases removed from V and 1 base from J, the gap between germline ends came to 6 bases.